These T cell receptor beta chains were read from a single sample in a study of cytomegalovirus exposure and HLA in healthy donors. Assay used: immunoSEQ multiplex PCR; TCRdb lists only in-frame clones, some missing. The table has 80,000 to 95,000 clones, roughly 92% seen once. Material: PBMCs. All receptors derive from a woman aged 30 to 39 in good health and CMV-seropositive. Each CDR3 is given with its conserved first and last residue. Fields, in order: J gene, clone size, V gene, D gene, CDR3 protein, CDR3 DNA. A D gene is named only where the DNA matches it firmly. The size of a clone is reported for some rows only, either as once, few or many, or as a class for expanded clones.

TRBJ2-2	once	TRBV7-8	-	CASSLVGLAINTGELFF	TGTGCCAGCAGCTTAGTTGGGCTAGCGATAAACACCGGGGAGCTGTTTTTT
TRBJ2-3	-	TRBV19	-	CASSPWRETPTDTQYF	TGTGCCAGTAGCCCCTGGAGGGAGACACCCACAGATACGCAGTATTTT
TRBJ2-6	-	TRBV11-1	-	CASSLRQPLFSGANVLTF	TGTGCCAGCAGCTTAAGACAGCCCCTATTCTCTGGGGCCAACGTCCTGACTTTC
TRBJ2-5	-	TRBV27	TRBD2	CASSPLLAGGEETQYF	TGTGCCAGCAGTCCCCTACTAGCGGGAGGGGAGGAGACCCAGTACTTC
TRBJ2-5	-	TRBV28	TRBD2	CASRPTSGRAWETQYF	TGTGCCAGCAGACCTACTAGCGGGAGGGCCTGGGAGACCCAGTACTTC
TRBJ2-3	-	TRBV7-9	-	CASSVGTTSTDTQYF	TGTGCCAGCAGTGTAGGAACGACTAGCACAGATACGCAGTATTTT
TRBJ1-4	-	TRBV5-1	-	CASSLQINEKLFF	TGCGCCAGCAGCTTGCAGATTAATGAAAAACTGTTTTTT
TRBJ2-5	-	TRBV28	TRBD1	CASSLTTGGLETQYF	TGTGCCAGCAGTTTGACGACAGGGGGCTTGGAGACCCAGTACTTC
TRBJ2-4	-	TRBV7-2	TRBD2	CASSTSSGRVENIQYF	TGTGCCAGCAGCACCTCTAGCGGGAGGGTGGAAAACATTCAGTACTTC
TRBJ2-3	-	TRBV4-3	TRBD2	CASSQEGPRASGRSDTQYF	TGCGCCAGCAGCCAAGAGGGTCCGCGGGCTAGCGGGAGATCAGATACGCAGTATTTT
TRBJ2-5	-	TRBV5-4	-	CASSFAGRETQYF	TGTGCCAGCAGCTTCGCAGGGAGGGAGACCCAGTACTTC
TRBJ2-7	-	TRBV30	-	CACRVGVEQYF	TGTGCCTGCAGAGTCGGGGTCGAGCAGTACTTC
TRBJ1-2	-	TRBV7-2	-	CASSFQGRYGYTF	TGTGCCAGCAGCTTTCAGGGTCGCTATGGCTACACCTTC
TRBJ2-3	-	TRBV4-1	TRBD2	CASSQGVLAGLLTQYF	TGCGCCAGCAGCCAAGGGGTACTAGCGGGACTCCTTACGCAGTATTTT
TRBJ2-1	-	TRBV4-2	TRBD2	CASSLLTSGRFEQFF	TGTGCCAGCAGCCTTCTAACGAGCGGGAGATTTGAGCAGTTCTTC
TRBJ2-1	-	TRBV10-1	-	CASSETETNEQFF	TGCGCCAGCAGTGAGACAGAAACCAATGAGCAGTTCTTC
TRBJ2-3	once	TRBV11-1	-	CASSSLQGLGTDTQYF	TGTGCCAGCAGCTCTCTACAGGGTTTAGGCACAGATACGCAGTATTTT
TRBJ2-7	-	TRBV27	TRBD1	CASTKTPGQGHEQYF	TGTGCCAGCACCAAAACGCCGGGACAGGGGCACGAGCAGTACTTC
TRBJ1-1	-	TRBV18	TRBD1	CASSQLPRDRDTEAFF	TGTGCCAGCTCACAGCTTCCGAGGGACAGAGACACTGAAGCTTTCTTT
TRBJ2-7	-	TRBV7-8	TRBD1	CASSLGQGTSYEQYF	TGTGCCAGCAGCTTAGGACAGGGTACCTCCTACGAGCAGTACTTC
TRBJ2-7	once	TRBV6-1	TRBD1	CASSVDRGYEQYF	TGTGCCAGCAGTGTGGACAGGGGCTACGAGCAGTACTTC
TRBJ2-7	-	TRBV5-4	-	CASSTQGTHEQYF	TGTGCCAGCAGCACACAGGGTACCCACGAGCAGTACTTC
TRBJ2-7	-	TRBV6-1	-	CASSEAWATIAYEQYF	TGTGCCAGCAGTGAAGCATGGGCAACGATAGCCTACGAGCAGTACTTC
TRBJ2-1	-	TRBV5-4	TRBD2	CAISPTGGESYNEQFF	TGTGCCATCTCACCTACGGGGGGAGAGTCCTACAATGAGCAGTTCTTC
TRBJ2-2	-	TRBV6-5	TRBD1	CASSFRTGNTGELFF	TGTGCCAGCAGTTTTCGGACAGGGAACACCGGGGAGCTGTTTTTT
TRBJ2-3	-	TRBV7-3	TRBD2	CASSTAGASSTDTQYF	TGTGCCAGCAGCACAGCGGGGGCCTCTAGCACAGATACGCAGTATTTT
TRBJ2-1	-	TRBV5-4	-	CASAAGASVYNEQFF	TGTGCCAGCGCAGCGGGCGCTTCCGTCTACAATGAGCAGTTCTTC
TRBJ1-1	-	TRBV28	-	CASREQGRYTEAFF	TGTGCCAGCAGGGAACAGGGAAGGTACACTGAAGCTTTCTTT